These 14 T cell receptor beta chains originate from one sample sequenced in a study of blood T cell repertoires in COVID-19. TCRdb keeps only in-frame clones here, not all; method: immunoSEQ multiplex PCR. Of 140,000 to 150,000 clones detected, roughly 85% appear once; the ten largest clones hold 8%. The sequencing sample was made of peripheral blood. The receptor source for this set is a woman aged 55-69 years with COVID-19, enrolled during active disease.

This chain joins TRBV4-3 and TRBJ2-3; 8 bases agree with TRBD2. Trimming cost V 2 bases and J 3 bases; bases outside gene matches: 7. This CDR3 has 16 amino acids. Germline V gives CDR1 LGHNA, CDR2 YSLEER. The DNA of the CDR3 is TGCGCCAGCAGCCAAAGCGGTTCGGGGGGGACAGATACGCAGTATTTT. Translation: CASSQSGSGGTDTQYF.

The genes are TRBV19 and TRBJ2-2; possibly TRBD2 for D (5 bases). The CDR3 runs to 14 residues. The germline V and J ends were trimmed by 5 bases and 3 bases, with 10 bases remaining between them. Germline CDR1 is LNHDA and CDR2 is SQIVND (reference sequence). This CDR3 is CASSFSSYTGELFF. The CDR3 nucleotides read TGTGCCAGTAGTTTCTCTAGCTACACCGGGGAGCTGTTTTTT.

The chain uses TRBV19 and TRBJ1-4; D call uncertain. The CDR3 runs 15 residues. With 7 bases removed from V and 0 bases from J, the gap between germline ends came to 12 bases. The germline gives CDR1 LNHDA, CDR2 SQIVND (reference sequence). CDR3 coding DNA: TGTGCCAGTACCCGGGATCTTACAACTAATGAAAAACTGTTTTTT. Its protein is CASTRDLTTNEKLFF.

The chain couples TRBV15 to TRBJ1-1; TRBD1 might be the D (6 bases). Trimming removed 8 bases at V and 1 base at J, with 14 bases between. Per germline, CDR1 LNHNV and CDR2 YYDKDF (reference sequence). CDR3 length equals 14 residues. In DNA form, the CDR3 reads TGTGCCACCGGAACAGACAGGTCGAACACTGAAGCTTTCTTT. It specifies CATGTDRSNTEAFF.

The V gene is TRBV18, the J gene TRBJ1-1; TRBD1 is a possible D gene (6 bases). V was cut by 4 bases and J by 2 bases, with 11 bases left in between. CDR3 length: 14 amino acids. Germline CDR1 and CDR2: KGHSH and LQKENI. The CDR3 DNA reads as TGTGCCAGCTCACAAAACAGGGATAACACTGAAGCTTTCTTT. This codes for CASSQNRDNTEAFF.

The chain recombines TRBV5-1 with TRBJ1-3; D gene ambiguous. V lost 4 bases, J lost 0 bases, and 11 bases lay in between. This CDR3 spans 15 amino acids. Germline V lookup: CDR1 SGHRS, CDR2 YFSETQ. For the CDR3, the DNA is TGCGCCAGCAGCCCCGGGGATATCTCTGGAAACACCATATATTTT. Its protein is CASSPGDISGNTIYF.

The chain carries TRBV27 and TRBJ1-4, with D maybe TRBD1 (6 bases). The CDR3 runs 16 residues. Germline V lookup: CDR1 MNHEY, CDR2 SMNVEV (reference sequence). Trimming took off 2 bases at V and 2 bases at J, with 12 bases between the two ends. The CDR3 is CASSLRQGSTNEKLFF. DNA for the CDR3: TGTGCCAGCAGTTTAAGGCAGGGGAGTACTAATGAAAAACTGTTTTTT.

This clone appeared once. The rearrangement uses TRBV7-8 and TRBJ2-1; 15 bases are shared with TRBD2. Per germline, CDR1 SGHVS and CDR2 FQNEAQ. The CDR3 is made up of 21 amino acids. Trimming at V came to 0 bases and at J to 1 base, leaving 10 bases not matched to a gene. CDR3 protein: CASSLAWTSGGALRSYNEQFF. In DNA, the CDR3 is TGTGCCAGCAGCTTAGCGTGGACTAGCGGGGGGGCTCTTAGGTCCTACAATGAGCAGTTCTTC.

The chain recombines TRBV6-1 with TRBJ1-2; unclear D gene. Trimming took 3 bases from V and 8 from J, leaving 16 bases between them. Germline assignment: CDR1 MNHNS and CDR2 SASEGT. CDR3 size: 14 residues. This CDR3 is CASSDPASTKGYTF. Written as DNA, the CDR3 is TGTGCCAGCAGTGACCCGGCCTCGACTAAAGGCTACACCTTC.

The chain joins TRBV7-3 to TRBJ1-1; the match to TRBD1 covers 8 bases. The CDR3 spans 13 residues. Trimming removed 5 bases from V and 3 bases from J; junction bases left unmatched: 2. Germline CDR1 SGHTA, CDR2 FQGTGA. CDR3 sequence (DNA): TGTGCCAGCAGCATACAGGGGGACACTGAAGCTTTCTTT. Residues: CASSIQGDTEAFF.

The V and J genes are TRBV3-1 (or the pseudogene TRBV3-2) and TRBJ1-1, with D uncertain. The CDR3 totals 12 residues. CDR1 LGHDT and CDR2 YNNKEL come from the germline V gene (reference sequence). Trimming left V 4 bases short and J 7 bases short, with 10 bases between. CDR3 DNA sequence: TGTGCCAGCAGCCTTCCGAGGAGTGAAGCTTTCTTT. Residues: CASSLPRSEAFF.

This chain joins TRBV18 and TRBJ1-1, with D perhaps matching TRBD1 (6 bases). The germline CDR1 and CDR2 sequences are KGHSH and LQKENI. CDR3 length equals 14 residues. The V end lost 6 bases, the J end lost 3 bases, and 14 bases lay between the germline ends. The CDR3 is CASSPGGADTEAFF. Written as DNA, the CDR3 is TGTGCCAGCTCGCCCGGGGGGGCGGACACTGAAGCTTTCTTT.

The chain carries TRBV5-1 and TRBJ2-1; 8 nucleotides align to TRBD2. CDR3 length equals 15 residues. Unmatched junction bases numbered 0, after V lost 1 base and J lost 0 bases. From germline, CDR1 is SGHRS and CDR2 YFSETQ. CDR3 in DNA: TGCGCCAGCAGCTTGACTAGCGGCTCCTACAATGAGCAGTTCTTC. The encoded protein is CASSLTSGSYNEQFF. The variable domain in full, completed from reference TRBV5-1 and TRBJ2-1, reads KAGVTQTPRYLIKTRGQQVTLSCSPISGHRSVSWYQQTPGQGLQFLFEYFSETQRNKGNFPGRFSGRQFSNSRSEMNVSTLELGDSALYLCASSLTSGSYNEQFFGPGTRLTVL.

The rearrangement joins TRBV9 to TRBJ1-1, with 9 nucleotides matching TRBD1. This CDR3 contains 18 residues. Germline assignment: CDR1 SGDLS and CDR2 YYNGEE. V trimming: 6 bases; J trimming: 1 base; junction bases outside the gene matches: 16. The CDR3 DNA follows: TGTGCCAGCACAAGCCCCCGGACAGGGGATTGGGCGAACACTGAAGCTTTCTTT. This encodes CASTSPRTGDWANTEAFF.